Detailed here is one T cell receptor beta chain. Its antigen is unknown. Germline lookup yields CDR1 SGDLS and CDR2 YYNGEE. Between the trimmed V and J ends, which lost 7 bases and 7 bases, there was a span of 12 bases. The CDR3 totals 12 residues. These data come from a study of T cells after yellow fever vaccination. Study as a whole: Some fractions had low cell numbers, and these were prepared with SMART-Seq v4 Ultra Low Input. Study results and limitations: Reappearance after the booster was seen for most primary-vaccination clones, at 95% to 96% CD4 and less than 90% CD8.

The authors made TCR cDNA by 5'RACE template switching, adding a universal primer site and UMIs. TCRdb passed the 5' RACE reads through MiXCR, listing each CDR3 protein once. The data contain just under 600,000 distinct CDR3 sequences, around an eighth of them singletons. This TCR was recovered from a man under 40 who received the YFV17D yellow fever vaccine. This material consisted of PBMCs, taken on the day of the yellow fever booster vaccination. The rearrangement links TRBV9 to TRBJ2-1, with D possibly matching TRBD2 (5 bases). CDR3 DNA: TGTGCCAGCGGAGGCACCTTGAATGAGCAGTTCTTC. Its protein is CASGGTLNEQFF. The complete variable domain, with remaining parts taken from reference TRBV9 and TRBJ2-1, reads DSGVTQTPKHLITATGQRVTLRCSPRSGDLSVYWYQQSLDQGLQFLIQYYNGEERAKGNILERFSAQQFPDLHSELNLSSLELGDSALYFCASGGTLNEQFFGPGTRLTVL.